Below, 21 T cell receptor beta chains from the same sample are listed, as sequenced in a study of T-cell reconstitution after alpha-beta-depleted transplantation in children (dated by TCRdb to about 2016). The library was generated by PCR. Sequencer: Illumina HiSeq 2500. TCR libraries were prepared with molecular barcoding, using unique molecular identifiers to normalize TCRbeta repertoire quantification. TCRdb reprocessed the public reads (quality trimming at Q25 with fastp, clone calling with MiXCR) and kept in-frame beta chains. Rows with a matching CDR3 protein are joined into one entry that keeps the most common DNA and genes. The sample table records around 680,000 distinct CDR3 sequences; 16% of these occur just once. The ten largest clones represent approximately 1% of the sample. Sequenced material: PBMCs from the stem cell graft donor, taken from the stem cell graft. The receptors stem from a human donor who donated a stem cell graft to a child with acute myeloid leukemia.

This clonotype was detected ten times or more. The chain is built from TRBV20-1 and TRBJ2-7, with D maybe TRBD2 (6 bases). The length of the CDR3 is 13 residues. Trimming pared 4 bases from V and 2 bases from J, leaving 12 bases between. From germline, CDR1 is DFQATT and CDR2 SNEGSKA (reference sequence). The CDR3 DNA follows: TGCAGTGCTAAAGGGCGGGGACCCTACGAGCAGTACTTC. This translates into CSAKGRGPYEQYF.

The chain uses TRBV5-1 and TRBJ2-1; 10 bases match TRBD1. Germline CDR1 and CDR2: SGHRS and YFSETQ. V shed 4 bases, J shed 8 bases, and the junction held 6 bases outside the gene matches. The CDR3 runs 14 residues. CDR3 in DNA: TGCGCCAGCAGCAGGGACAGGGGATGGGATGAGCAGTTCTTC. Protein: CASSRDRGWDEQFF. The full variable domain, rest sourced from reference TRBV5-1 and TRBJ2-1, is KAGVTQTPRYLIKTRGQQVTLSCSPISGHRSVSWYQQTPGQGLQFLFEYFSETQRNKGNFPGRFSGRQFSNSRSEMNVSTLELGDSALYLCASSRDRGWDEQFFGPGTRLTVL.

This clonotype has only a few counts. CDR3 protein: CASSSSGLAGAPYEQYV. The CDR3 nucleotides read TGTGCCAGCAGCTCCTCGGGACTAGCGGGGGCACCCTACGAGCAGTACGTC. This chain connects TRBV7-6 to TRBJ2-7; 14 nucleotides agree with TRBD2. Germline V CDR1 and CDR2: SGHVS, FNYEAQ. V trimming: 4 bases; J trimming: 2 bases; junction bases outside the gene matches: 7. This CDR3 has 17 amino acids.

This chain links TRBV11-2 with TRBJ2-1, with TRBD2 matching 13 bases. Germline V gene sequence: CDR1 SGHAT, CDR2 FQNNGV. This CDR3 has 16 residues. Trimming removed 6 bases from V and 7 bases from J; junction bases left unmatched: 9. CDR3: CASSQLAGGPSNEQFF. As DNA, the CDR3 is TGTGCCAGCAGTCAACTAGCGGGGGGGCCAAGTAATGAGCAGTTCTTC. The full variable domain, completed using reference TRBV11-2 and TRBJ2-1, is EAGVAQSPRYKIIEKRQSVAFWCNPISGHATLYWYQQILGQGPKLLIQFQNNGVVDDSQLPKDRFSAERLKGVDSTLKIQPAKLEDSAVYLCASSQLAGGPSNEQFFGPGTRLTVL.

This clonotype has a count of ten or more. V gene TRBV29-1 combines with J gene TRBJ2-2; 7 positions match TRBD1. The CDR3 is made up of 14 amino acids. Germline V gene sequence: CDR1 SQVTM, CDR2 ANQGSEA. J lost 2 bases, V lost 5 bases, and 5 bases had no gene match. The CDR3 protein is CSVRGQSNTGELFF. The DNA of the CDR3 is TGCAGCGTTAGGGGACAGAGTAACACCGGGGAGCTGTTTTTT.

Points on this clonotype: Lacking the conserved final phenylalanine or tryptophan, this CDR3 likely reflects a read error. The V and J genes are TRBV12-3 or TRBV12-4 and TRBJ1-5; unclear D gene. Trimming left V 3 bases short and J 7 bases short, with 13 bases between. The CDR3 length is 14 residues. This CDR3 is CASSFGRVGQPQHI. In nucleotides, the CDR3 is TGTGCCAGCAGTTTTGGTAGGGTAGGCCAGCCCCAGCATATT.

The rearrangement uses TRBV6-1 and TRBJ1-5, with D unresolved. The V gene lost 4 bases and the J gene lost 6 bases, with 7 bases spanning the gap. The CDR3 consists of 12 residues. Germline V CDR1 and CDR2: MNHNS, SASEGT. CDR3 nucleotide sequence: TGTGCCAGCAGTGGTAGCGGTCAGCCCCAGCATTTT. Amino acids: CASSGSGQPQHF.

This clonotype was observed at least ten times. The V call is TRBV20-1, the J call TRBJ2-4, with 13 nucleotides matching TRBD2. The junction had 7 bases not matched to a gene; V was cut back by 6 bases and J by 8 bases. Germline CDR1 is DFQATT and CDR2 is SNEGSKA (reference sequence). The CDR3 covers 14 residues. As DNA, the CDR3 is TGCAGTGCCAAACTAGCGGGGGGGCCAGACATTCAGTACTTC. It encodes CSAKLAGGPDIQYF.

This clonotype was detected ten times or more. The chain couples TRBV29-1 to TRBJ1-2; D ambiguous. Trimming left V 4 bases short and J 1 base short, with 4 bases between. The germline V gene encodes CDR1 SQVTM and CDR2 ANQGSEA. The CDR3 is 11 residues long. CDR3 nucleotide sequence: TGCAGCGTTGCCGGTAACTATGGCTACACCTTC. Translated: CSVAGNYGYTF.

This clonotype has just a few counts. The CDR3 DNA is TGTGCCAGCAGCCCACTCCGCGGGGAGGAGGCTACGCAGTATTTT. Translating gives CASSPLRGEEATQYF. The gene calls are TRBV12-3 or TRBV12-4 and TRBJ2-3, with D perhaps TRBD2 (6 bases). The CDR3 length is 15 residues. Between the trimmed V and J ends, which lost 6 bases and 8 bases, there was a span of 21 bases.

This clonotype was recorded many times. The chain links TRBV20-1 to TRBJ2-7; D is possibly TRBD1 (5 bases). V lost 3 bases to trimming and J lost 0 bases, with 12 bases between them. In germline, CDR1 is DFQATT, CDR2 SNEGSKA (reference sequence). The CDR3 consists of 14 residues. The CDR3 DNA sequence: TGCAGTGCTAGTTTGGGGCCTGACTCCTACGAGCAGTACGTC. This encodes CSASLGPDSYEQYV.

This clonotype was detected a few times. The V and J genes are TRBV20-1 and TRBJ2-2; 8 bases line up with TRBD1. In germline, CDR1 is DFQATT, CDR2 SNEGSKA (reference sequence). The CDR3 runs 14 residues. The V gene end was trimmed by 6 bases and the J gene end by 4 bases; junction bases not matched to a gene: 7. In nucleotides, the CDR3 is TGCAGTGCGACCTACCAGGGGGCCACCGGGGAGCTGTTTTTT. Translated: CSATYQGATGELFF.

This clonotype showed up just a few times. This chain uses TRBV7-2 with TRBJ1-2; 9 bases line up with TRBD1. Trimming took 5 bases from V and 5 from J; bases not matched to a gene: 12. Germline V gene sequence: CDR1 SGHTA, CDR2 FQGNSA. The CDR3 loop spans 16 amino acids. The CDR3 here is CASSLPGQGPRYGYTF. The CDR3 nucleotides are TGTGCCAGCAGCCTTCCGGGACAGGGTCCTCGGTATGGCTACACCTTC.

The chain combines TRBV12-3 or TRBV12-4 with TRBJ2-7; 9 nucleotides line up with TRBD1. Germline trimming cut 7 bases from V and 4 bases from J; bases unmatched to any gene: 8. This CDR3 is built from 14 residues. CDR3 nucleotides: TGTGCCAGCACATCCGGGACAGGGCAGTACGAGCAGTACTTC. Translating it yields CASTSGTGQYEQYF.

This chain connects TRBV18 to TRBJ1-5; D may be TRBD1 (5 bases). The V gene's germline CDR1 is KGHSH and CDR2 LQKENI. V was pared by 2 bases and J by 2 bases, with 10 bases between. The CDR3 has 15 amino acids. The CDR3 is CASSPGGTGNQPQHF. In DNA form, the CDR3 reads TGTGCCAGCTCACCAGGAGGGACGGGCAATCAGCCCCAGCATTTT. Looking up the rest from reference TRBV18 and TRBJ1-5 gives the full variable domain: NAGVMQNPRHLVRRRGQEARLRCSPMKGHSHVYWYRQLPEEGLKFMVYLQKENIIDESGMPKERFSAEFPKEGPSILRIQQVVRGDSAAYFCASSPGGTGNQPQHFGDGTRLSIL.

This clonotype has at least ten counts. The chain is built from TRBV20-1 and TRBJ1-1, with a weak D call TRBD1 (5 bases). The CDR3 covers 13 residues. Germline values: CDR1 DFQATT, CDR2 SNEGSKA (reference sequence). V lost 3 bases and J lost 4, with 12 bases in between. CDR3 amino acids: CSARSLRGTEAFF. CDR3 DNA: TGCAGTGCTAGGTCACTAAGGGGCACTGAAGCTTTCTTT.

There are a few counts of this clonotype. The CDR3 nucleotides read TGTGCCAGCAGCGATACAGGGGACGTATCAGATACGCAGTATTTT. Its protein is CASSDTGDVSDTQYF. The V call is TRBV7-9, the J call TRBJ2-3; 7 bases map to TRBD1. With V trimmed by 5 bases and J by 4 bases, 9 bases remained unmatched. The germline CDR1 and CDR2 sequences are SEHNR and FQNEAQ (reference sequence). The CDR3 extends over 15 amino acids.

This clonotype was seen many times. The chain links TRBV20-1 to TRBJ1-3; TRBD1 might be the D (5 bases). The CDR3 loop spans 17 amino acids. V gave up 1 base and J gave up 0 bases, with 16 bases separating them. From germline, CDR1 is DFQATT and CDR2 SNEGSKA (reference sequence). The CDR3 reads CSARGTGTASSGNTIYF. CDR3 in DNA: TGCAGTGCTAGAGGGACCGGGACGGCCAGCTCTGGAAACACCATATATTTT.

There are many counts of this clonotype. CDR3 loop: CSVASQANYGYTF. The CDR3, as DNA: TGCAGCGTGGCCTCCCAGGCGAACTATGGCTACACCTTC. The rearrangement links TRBV29-1 to TRBJ1-2; D remains ambiguous. V lost 6 bases, J lost 2 bases, and 13 bases lay in between. Germline values: CDR1 SQVTM, CDR2 ANQGSEA. The CDR3 consists of 13 residues.

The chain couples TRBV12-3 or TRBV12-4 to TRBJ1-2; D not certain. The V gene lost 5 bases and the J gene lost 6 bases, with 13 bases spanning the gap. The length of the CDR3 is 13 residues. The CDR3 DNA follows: TGTGCCAGCAGTCCAGCAGGCCCTGATGGCTACACCTTC. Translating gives CASSPAGPDGYTF.

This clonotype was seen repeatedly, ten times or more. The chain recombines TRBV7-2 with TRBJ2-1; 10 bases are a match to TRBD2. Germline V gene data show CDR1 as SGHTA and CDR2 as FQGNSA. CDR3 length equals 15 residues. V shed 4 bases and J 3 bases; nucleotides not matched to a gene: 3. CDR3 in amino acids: CASSYSSGGYNEQFF. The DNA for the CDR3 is TGTGCCAGCAGCTATTCTAGCGGGGGCTACAATGAGCAGTTCTTC.